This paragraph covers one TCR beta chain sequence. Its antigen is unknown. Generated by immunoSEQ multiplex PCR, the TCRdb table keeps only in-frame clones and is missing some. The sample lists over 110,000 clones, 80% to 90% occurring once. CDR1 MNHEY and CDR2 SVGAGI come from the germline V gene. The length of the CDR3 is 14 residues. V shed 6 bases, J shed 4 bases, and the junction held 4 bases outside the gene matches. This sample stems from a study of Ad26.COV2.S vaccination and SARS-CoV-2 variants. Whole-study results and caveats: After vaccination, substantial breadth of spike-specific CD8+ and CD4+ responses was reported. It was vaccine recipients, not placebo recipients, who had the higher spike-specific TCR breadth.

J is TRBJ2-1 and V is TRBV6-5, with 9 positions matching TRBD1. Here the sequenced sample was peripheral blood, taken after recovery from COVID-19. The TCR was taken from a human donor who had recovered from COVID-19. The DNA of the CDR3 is TGTGCCAGCAGCCCGGGACAGGGATACAATGAGCAGTTCTTC. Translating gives CASSPGQGYNEQFF.